Following are 19 T cell receptor beta chains from one sample sequenced in a study of cytomegalovirus exposure and HLA in healthy donors. Primers for the PCR totalled 60 Vbeta and 13 Jbeta. Repertoires were generated with immunoSEQ multiplex PCR, while TCRdb's copy carries only in-frame clones and drops some. Among some 98,000 clones, around 80% were seen once, and the ten largest hold roughly 1.5%. Sequenced input: PBMCs. These TCRs come from a man between 40 and 49 years old in good health and CMV-seronegative.

The table lists this clone with a few counts. This chain uses TRBV4-3 with TRBJ2-1, with a weak D call TRBD1 (6 bases). From germline, CDR1 is LGHNA and CDR2 YSLEER. This CDR3 region has 15 residues. V dropped 0 bases and J dropped 7 bases, with 13 bases sitting between them. In DNA, the CDR3 is TGCGCCAGCAGCCAAGACCGCACAGGGATGAATGAGCAGTTCTTC. Translated: CASSQDRTGMNEQFF.

This clone occurred a few times. The J gene is TRBJ1-1, the V gene TRBV27; a possible D gene is TRBD1 (6 bases). Trimming stripped 2 bases from V and 1 base from J, with 17 bases between. There are 17 residues in the CDR3. CDR1 MNHEY and CDR2 SMNVEV come from the germline V gene (reference sequence). This CDR3 is CASSLPPRPGQNTEAFF. The CDR3 nucleotides are TGTGCCAGCAGTTTACCCCCACGGCCGGGACAGAACACTGAAGCTTTCTTT.

The rearrangement joins TRBV7-6 to TRBJ2-6; a weak D match, TRBD1 (6 bases). The V gene's germline CDR1 is SGHVS and CDR2 FNYEAQ. The CDR3 is made up of 19 amino acids. The V end lost 0 bases, the J end lost 0 bases, and 15 bases lay between the germline ends. The CDR3 nucleotides read TGTGCCAGCAGCTTAGCCGGACAGCCAATGGGCTCTGGGGCCAACGTCCTGACTTTC. Its translation: CASSLAGQPMGSGANVLTF. The complete variable domain, with remaining parts taken from reference TRBV7-6 and TRBJ2-6, reads GAGVSQSPRYKVTKRGQDVALRCDPISGHVSLYWYRQALGQGPEFLTYFNYEAQQDKSGLPNDRFSAERPEGSISTLTIQRTEQRDSAMYRCASSLAGQPMGSGANVLTFGAGSRLTVL.

On this clone itself: This CDR3 fails to terminate in the conserved phenylalanine or tryptophan, so it likely reflects a read error. This rearrangement joins TRBV27 to TRBJ1-1; TRBD1 might be the D (6 bases). V lost 0 bases, J lost 3 bases, and 8 bases lay in between. Germline V CDR1 and CDR2: MNHEY, SMNVEV (reference sequence). The CDR3 sequence is 14 residues long. The CDR3, as DNA: TGTGCCAGCAGTTTATCATCAGGGGACACTGAAGCTTTCCTT. Residues: CASSLSSGDTEAFL.

V usage is TRBV7-3 and J usage is TRBJ2-1, with TRBD1 matching over 7 bases. Germline V gene sequence: CDR1 SGHTA, CDR2 FQGTGA. The CDR3 loop spans 12 amino acids. The ends lost 4 bases at V and 16 bases at J; junction bases unmatched: 10. The CDR3 coding sequence is TGTGCCAGCAGCTACTCCGGACAGGTACAATTCTTC. Translated, it gives CASSYSGQVQFF. Full variable domain (remainder filled in from reference TRBV7-3 and TRBJ2-1): GAGVSQTPSNKVTEKGKYVELRCDPISGHTALYWYRQSLGQGPEFLIYFQGTGAADDSGLPNDRFFAVRPEGSVSTLKIQRTERGDSAVYLCASSYSGQVQFFGPGTRLTVL.

This clone has just one count. The chain links TRBV7-9 to TRBJ2-7, with TRBD1 matching 7 bases. CDR3 length: 14 amino acids. Trimming removed 5 bases from V and 4 bases from J; junction bases left unmatched: 8. The germline V gene encodes CDR1 SEHNR and CDR2 FQNEAQ (reference sequence). The CDR3 DNA is TGTGCCAGCAGCAAGGACAGGCTGGGGTACGAGCAGTACTTC. Residues: CASSKDRLGYEQYF.

V is TRBV7-2 and J is TRBJ1-1; tentatively, D is TRBD1 (6 bases). The V gene lost 5 bases and the J gene lost 5 bases, with 12 bases spanning the gap. The CDR3 extends over 13 amino acids. The germline CDR1 and CDR2 sequences are SGHTA and FQGNSA. The CDR3 coding sequence is TGTGCCAGCAGCCTAAAGGACAGAACTGAAGCTTTCTTT. Its protein is CASSLKDRTEAFF.

The rearrangement joins TRBV30 to TRBJ2-4; D may be TRBD2 (5 bases). CDR3 length: 13 residues. Trimming cost V 0 bases and J 8 bases, with 11 bases left between them. Looked up from germline, CDR1 is GTSNPN and CDR2 is SVGIG (reference sequence). CDR3 region: CAWSVLVGDIQYF. The CDR3, as DNA: TGTGCCTGGAGTGTACTAGTCGGGGACATTCAGTACTTC.

The V call is TRBV14, the J call TRBJ1-3; D remains unclear. The V end lost 5 bases, the J end lost 4 bases, and 9 bases lay between the germline ends. The germline V gene encodes CDR1 SGHDN and CDR2 FVKESK. This CDR3 has 13 amino acids. Here the CDR3 DNA reads TGTGCCAGCAGCGAACAAACCGGAAACACCATATATTTT. Translating gives CASSEQTGNTIYF.

This chain uses TRBV27 with TRBJ1-2, with TRBD1 as a possible D gene (5 bases). Germline V CDR1 and CDR2: MNHEY, SMNVEV (reference sequence). Trimming took 6 bases from V and 8 from J, leaving 13 bases between them. The CDR3 loop spans 12 amino acids. The CDR3 loop reads CASRSGYVGYTF. CDR3 in DNA: TGTGCCAGCAGGTCAGGGTACGTCGGCTACACCTTC.

J is TRBJ2-1 and V is TRBV5-4, with TRBD2 matching over 7 bases. Trimming at V came to 1 base and at J to 5 bases, leaving 3 bases not matched to a gene. Germline CDR1 is SGHNT and CDR2 is YYREEE (reference sequence). This CDR3 contains 14 residues. DNA of the CDR3: TGTGCCAGCAGCTTGAATAGCGGGCACAATGAGCAGTTCTTC. This sequence encodes CASSLNSGHNEQFF.

The chain uses TRBV11-2 and TRBJ2-5, with D hard to call. There are 12 residues in the CDR3. Germline V lookup: CDR1 SGHAT, CDR2 FQNNGV. The V end lost 5 bases, the J end lost 0 bases, and 4 bases lay between the germline ends. The CDR3 coding sequence is TGTGCCAGCAGCCCGTACCAAGAGACCCAGTACTTC. Encoded protein: CASSPYQETQYF. The complete variable domain, with remaining parts taken from reference TRBV11-2 and TRBJ2-5, reads EAGVAQSPRYKIIEKRQSVAFWCNPISGHATLYWYQQILGQGPKLLIQFQNNGVVDDSQLPKDRFSAERLKGVDSTLKIQPAKLEDSAVYLCASSPYQETQYFGPGTRLLVL.

This rearrangement joins TRBV7-8 to TRBJ2-5; the match to TRBD1 covers 10 bases. Germline V lookup: CDR1 SGHVS, CDR2 FQNEAQ. Trimming cost V 1 base and J 13 bases; bases outside gene matches: 9. The CDR3 runs 14 residues. DNA of the CDR3: TGTGCCAGCAGCTTAGGTCCGGGACAGGGGTCGAGGTACTTC. Protein product: CASSLGPGQGSRYF.

This clone appeared a few times. J is TRBJ2-7 and V is TRBV14, with D possibly matching TRBD2 (6 bases). CDR1 SGHDN and CDR2 FVKESK come from the germline V gene. The CDR3 sequence is 11 residues long. V was clipped by 5 bases and J by 7 bases, with 9 bases between them. This CDR3 reads CASSGGREQYF. The CDR3, as DNA: TGTGCCAGCAGCGGGGGGAGGGAGCAGTACTTC. The full variable domain, with the rest looked up from reference TRBV14 and TRBJ2-7, is EAGVTQFPSHSVIEKGQTVTLRCDPISGHDNLYWYRRVMGKEIKFLLHFVKESKQDESGMPNNRFLAERTGGTYSTLKVQPAELEDSGVYFCASSGGREQYFGPGTRLTVT.

V and J are TRBV2 and TRBJ1-1; 11 nucleotides agree with TRBD1. Trimming removed 11 bases from V and 4 bases from J; junction bases left unmatched: 3. The CDR3 covers 12 residues. The germline CDR1 and CDR2 sequences are SNHLY and FYNNEI. The CDR3 sequence is CAGGTGGTEAFF. CDR3 bases: TGTGCCGGGGGGACAGGGGGCACTGAAGCTTTCTTT.

The genes are TRBV4-1 and TRBJ1-3; D uncertain. The CDR3 contains 15 residues. The ends were cut back, 4 bases at V and 2 bases at J, with 12 bases in the middle. Germline CDR1 and CDR2: MGHRA and YSYEKL. The CDR3 reads CASSREGQPGNTIYF. For the CDR3, the DNA is TGCGCCAGCAGCCGGGAGGGTCAACCTGGAAACACCATATATTTT.

This clone showed up just a few times. The chain couples TRBV11-2 to TRBJ1-3; possibly TRBD1 for D (6 bases). Germline V gives CDR1 SGHAT, CDR2 FQNNGV. This CDR3 contains 14 residues. Trimming cost V 2 bases and J 5 bases, with 10 bases left between them. CDR3 sequence: CASSLLQGRNTIYF. The CDR3 DNA reads as TGTGCCAGCAGCTTACTCCAGGGGCGAAACACCATATATTTT.

The rearrangement links TRBV4-1 to TRBJ2-3; D remains ambiguous. With 1 base removed from V and 0 bases from J, the gap between germline ends came to 8 bases. The CDR3 loop spans 15 amino acids. Germline loops: CDR1 MGHRA, CDR2 YSYEKL. The CDR3 loop is CASSQVITSTDTQYF. The CDR3 nucleotides read TGCGCCAGCAGCCAAGTAATCACTAGCACAGATACGCAGTATTTT.

This clone was picked up one time. The chain has TRBV6-5 and TRBJ2-7; TRBD1 aligns across 9 bases. The CDR3 has 14 residues. V lost 6 bases to trimming and J lost 2 bases; unmatched junction nucleotides: 5. Germline-derived CDR1 and CDR2 are MNHEY and SVGAGI. The CDR3 DNA reads TGTGCCAGCAGCCTCAGGACAGGGGCCTACGAGCAGTACTTC. Its translation: CASSLRTGAYEQYF.